The next 31 T cell receptor beta chains were all read from a single sample in a study of blood T cell repertoires in COVID-19. Here immunoSEQ multiplex PCR was the method, and the copy in TCRdb shows in-frame clones only, minus some. Of 210,000 or so clones listed, around 82% are singletons. The source material was peripheral blood. These receptors all come from a woman in her 40s with acute or convalescent COVID-19.

The rearrangement uses TRBV10-3 and TRBJ2-2; 10 nucleotides line up with TRBD1. V lost 3 bases, J lost 7 bases, and 8 bases stayed unmatched. This CDR3 region has 16 residues. The germline CDR1 and CDR2 sequences are ENHRY and SYGVKD. The CDR3, as DNA: TGTGCCATCAGTGACCTGACAGGGGGCAGGGGCGGGGAGCTGTTTTTT. Its translation is CAISDLTGGRGGELFF.

This chain links TRBV11-2 with TRBJ2-7; 7 bases are a match to TRBD2. Trimming took 5 bases from V and 4 from J; bases not matched to a gene: 8. The CDR3 has 14 residues. The germline V gene encodes CDR1 SGHAT and CDR2 FQNNGV. CDR3 DNA: TGTGCCAGCAGCCGCTTGGGGGGGGGTTACGAGCAGTACTTC. The encoded protein is CASSRLGGGYEQYF.

This chain connects TRBV30 to TRBJ1-5; no clear D. Per the germline V gene, CDR1 is GTSNPN and CDR2 is SVGIG (reference sequence). CDR3 length equals 13 residues. V was shortened by 3 bases and J by 0 bases, with 6 bases between the two germline ends. Here the CDR3 DNA reads TGTGCCTGGAGCGAGAATAGCAATCAGCCCCAGCATTTT. Amino acid sequence: CAWSENSNQPQHF.

The chain uses TRBV30 and TRBJ1-2; unclear D gene. The V gene's germline CDR1 is GTSNPN and CDR2 SVGIG (reference sequence). The CDR3 consists of 14 residues. V was cut by 1 base and J by 4 bases, with 13 bases left in between. The CDR3 region has the DNA TGTGCCTGGAGTGAAGGCCGGACTTTCTATGGCTACACCTTC. This encodes CAWSEGRTFYGYTF.

The chain couples TRBV5-1 to TRBJ1-2; maybe TRBD1 (6 bases). Trimming left V 2 bases short and J 3 bases short, with 14 bases between. Germline V gene sequence: CDR1 SGHRS, CDR2 YFSETQ. This CDR3 has 15 amino acids. CDR3 protein: CASSLQSNRDYGYTF. In nucleotides, the CDR3 is TGCGCCAGCAGCTTACAATCCAACAGGGACTATGGCTACACCTTC.

This clone was detected only a few times. The V and J genes are TRBV11-2 and TRBJ2-7; D might be TRBD1 (6 bases). The V gene lost 10 bases and the J gene lost 9 bases, with 22 bases spanning the gap. The CDR3 sequence is 13 residues long. Germline V gene lookup returns CDR1 SGHAT and CDR2 FQNNGV. The CDR3 DNA reads TGTGCCACCGCTTCAGGGGCTAAAAAATCGCAGTACTTC. Translated, it gives CATASGAKKSQYF.

This chain joins TRBV24-1 and TRBJ2-1; D perhaps matches TRBD1 (5 bases). The CDR3 has 15 residues. The germline CDR1 and CDR2 sequences are KGHDR and SFDVKD. Trimming removed 6 bases from V and 7 bases from J, with 18 bases in between. The CDR3 loop is CATSSRFVGANEQFF. Here the CDR3 DNA reads TGTGCCACCAGTTCGCGTTTTGTAGGGGCAAATGAGCAGTTCTTC.

In this sample, this clone turned up once. The chain links TRBV10-2 to TRBJ1-6; maybe TRBD1 (6 bases). Germline V gene lookup returns CDR1 WSHSY and CDR2 SAAADI. Trimming pared 7 bases from V and 7 bases from J, leaving 11 bases between. This CDR3 region has 13 residues. In DNA, the CDR3 is TGCGCCAGCACTTGGACAGAGAATTCACCCCTCCACTTT. Its protein product is CASTWTENSPLHF.

The rearrangement uses TRBV7-2 and TRBJ2-7, with 8 bases fitting TRBD2. This CDR3 has 16 residues. V was clipped by 5 bases and J by 1 base; unmatched bases: 10. Germline CDR1 and CDR2: SGHTA and FQGNSA. The CDR3 sequence: CASSLSSGRLSYEQYF. CDR3 nucleotide sequence: TGTGCCAGCAGCCTCTCCAGCGGGAGATTGTCCTACGAGCAGTACTTC.

V usage is TRBV2 and J usage is TRBJ2-1, with 8 bases identical to TRBD2. Germline CDR1 reads SNHLY; CDR2 reads FYNNEI. This CDR3 has 14 amino acids. V was clipped by 11 bases and J by 4 bases; unmatched bases: 10. The chain's CDR3 is CAFQSGSRYNEQFF. Here the CDR3 DNA reads TGTGCCTTCCAAAGCGGGAGCCGATACAATGAGCAGTTCTTC.

The chain links TRBV5-6 to TRBJ1-5; D is possibly TRBD1 (6 bases). Germline-derived CDR1 and CDR2 are SGHDT and YYEEEE. V lost 2 bases to trimming and J lost 9 bases, with 12 bases between them. The CDR3 loop spans 13 amino acids. The CDR3 DNA reads as TGTGCCAGCAGCTTCCGGACAGTTCGGCCCCAGCATTTT. Protein: CASSFRTVRPQHF.

V and J are TRBV5-4 and TRBJ1-3; D is uncertain. The CDR3 has 15 amino acids. Per germline, CDR1 SGHNT and CDR2 YYREEE (reference sequence). The ends were cut back, 4 bases at V and 0 bases at J, with 11 bases in the middle. This chain's CDR3 is CASSPGIISGNTIYF. The CDR3 DNA follows: TGTGCCAGCAGCCCCGGGATAATCTCTGGAAACACCATATATTTT.

This chain links TRBV19 with TRBJ2-3, with TRBD1 identical over 11 bases. V shed 9 bases, J shed 2 bases, and the junction held 7 bases outside the gene matches. This CDR3 spans 15 amino acids. Per the germline V gene, CDR1 is LNHDA and CDR2 is SQIVND (reference sequence). CDR3 loop: CASSGTGGSTDTQYF. In DNA, the CDR3 is TGTGCCAGCAGCGGGACAGGGGGGTCCACAGATACGCAGTATTTT. Based on the CDR3 plus reference TRBV19 and TRBJ2-3, the full variable domain is DGGITQSPKYLFRKEGQNVTLSCEQNLNHDAMYWYRQDPGQGLRLIYYSQIVNDFQKGDIAEGYSVSREKKESFPLTVTSAQKNPTAFYLCASSGTGGSTDTQYFGPGTRLTVL.

CDR3 DNA sequence: TGTGCCAGCAGTTTCCCTGTGGGGGGTCTGACCCCAAGGGGCAATGAGCAGTTCTTC. Its protein product is CASSFPVGGLTPRGNEQFF. This chain connects TRBV27 to TRBJ2-1; TRBD2 is a possible D gene (6 bases). Germline V gene data show CDR1 as MNHEY and CDR2 as SMNVEV (reference sequence). The CDR3 contains 19 residues. V lost 3 bases and J 6 bases, leaving 27 bases between the germline ends.

This clone was observed once. The chain uses TRBV7-9 and TRBJ2-7; the D is unclear. CDR3 length: 13 residues. Germline-derived CDR1 and CDR2 are SEHNR and FQNEAQ (reference sequence). The ends were cut back, 1 base at V and 2 bases at J, with 6 bases in the middle. The CDR3 nucleotides read TGTGCCAGCAGCTTAGATCCCGCCTACGAGCAGTACTTC. Encoded protein: CASSLDPAYEQYF.

V gene TRBV4-2 combines with J gene TRBJ1-4; TRBD1 matches at 7 bases. The CDR3 has 16 amino acids. Germline CDR1 reads LGHNA; CDR2 reads YNFKEQ. The ends lost 1 base at V and 5 bases at J; junction bases unmatched: 7. CDR3 sequence reads: CASSQALGQRNEKLFF. In DNA form, the CDR3 reads TGTGCCAGCAGCCAAGCATTGGGACAGAGAAATGAAAAACTGTTTTTT.

V gene TRBV11-2 combines with J gene TRBJ2-7; 9 bases map to TRBD2. The V segment lost 0 bases and the J segment 2 bases; nucleotides outside the gene matches: 8. The V gene's germline CDR1 is SGHAT and CDR2 FQNNGV. CDR3 length: 17 amino acids. The CDR3 protein is CASSLEAHSGGTYEQYF. Here the CDR3 DNA reads TGTGCCAGCAGCTTAGAGGCACATAGCGGGGGCACCTACGAGCAGTACTTC.

This chain connects TRBV19 to TRBJ2-1, with D possibly matching TRBD1 (6 bases). V was clipped by 4 bases and J by 1 base, with 11 bases between them. Germline CDR1 and CDR2: LNHDA and SQIVND (reference sequence). The CDR3 loop spans 15 amino acids. The CDR3 protein is CASSTRDTSYNEQFF. In DNA, the CDR3 is TGTGCCAGTAGTACCCGGGACACGTCCTACAATGAGCAGTTCTTC.

This chain joins TRBV3-1 (or the pseudogene TRBV3-2) and TRBJ1-3, with 10 nucleotides matching TRBD1. The CDR3 consists of 15 residues. CDR1 and CDR2 from the germline V gene are LGHDT and YNNKEL (reference sequence). The trim removed 4 bases at V and 3 bases at J, leaving 3 bases unmatched. DNA for the CDR3: TGTGCCAGCAGCCCCGGACAGGGGGTTGGAAACACCATATATTTT. It encodes CASSPGQGVGNTIYF.

The V and J genes are TRBV30 and TRBJ1-5; 11 bases map to TRBD1. The germline gives CDR1 GTSNPN, CDR2 SVGIG (reference sequence). The CDR3 is 14 amino acids. V lost 6 bases and J lost 4; bases outside the gene matches: 5. The CDR3 nucleotides read TGTGCCTGCCGGACAGGGGGCTTAAATCAGCCCCAGCATTTT. Amino acid sequence: CACRTGGLNQPQHF.

This sequence joins TRBV27 and TRBJ2-3; perhaps TRBD1 as D (6 bases). CDR1 and CDR2 (germline): MNHEY, SMNVEV (reference sequence). The V end was cut by 4 bases, the J end by 4 bases, with 15 bases between. The CDR3 has 15 residues. CDR3 DNA sequence: TGTGCCAGCAGTTCTGCCTCCCAGGGGTCAGATACGCAGTATTTT. Translation: CASSSASQGSDTQYF.

The V gene is TRBV27, the J gene TRBJ2-3; the D is unclear. Germline loops: CDR1 MNHEY, CDR2 SMNVEV (reference sequence). Trimming pared 2 bases from V and 4 bases from J, leaving 7 bases between. The CDR3 spans 13 residues. Here the CDR3 reads CASSLSRSDTQYF. The CDR3 bases are TGTGCCAGCAGTTTAAGCAGGTCAGATACGCAGTATTTT.

The rearrangement links TRBV12-5 to TRBJ2-5, with D possibly being TRBD2 (5 bases). Trimming removed 3 bases at V and 5 bases at J, with 13 bases between. The CDR3 totals 14 residues. Looked up from germline, CDR1 is LGHNT and CDR2 is FRNRAP. CDR3 sequence (DNA): TGTGCTAGTGGTTTCGGGTCCGGGGTGGAGACCCAGTACTTC. This gives the protein CASGFGSGVETQYF.

V usage is TRBV6-6 and J usage is TRBJ2-5; a possible D gene is TRBD2 (6 bases). This CDR3 has 9 residues. CDR1 is MNHNY, CDR2 SVGAGI, per germline (reference sequence). CDR3: CDGGETQYF. In nucleotides, the CDR3 is TGTGATGGGGGGGAGACCCAGTACTTC.

V is TRBV11-3 and J is TRBJ2-2; no firm D call. Germline V gene data show CDR1 as SGHNT and CDR2 as YENEEA. The V gene lost 4 bases and the J gene lost 2 bases, with 11 bases spanning the gap. The CDR3 contains 15 residues. The CDR3: CASSSGPLNTGELFF. The DNA for the CDR3 is TGTGCCAGCAGCTCTGGGCCTCTCAACACCGGGGAGCTGTTTTTT.

The chain couples TRBV19 to TRBJ1-1, with D perhaps matching TRBD1 (5 bases). Between the trimmed V and J ends, which lost 7 bases and 3 bases, there was a span of 12 bases. CDR1 LNHDA and CDR2 SQIVND come from the germline V gene (reference sequence). This CDR3 spans 13 amino acids. The CDR3 loop reads CASNQGGDTEAFF. The CDR3, as DNA: TGTGCCAGTAATCAGGGAGGGGACACTGAAGCTTTCTTT.

This rearrangement joins TRBV15 to TRBJ2-7; tentatively, D is TRBD1 (5 bases). CDR1 and CDR2 (germline): LNHNV, YYDKDF (reference sequence). This CDR3 comprises 15 residues. Trimming took off 1 base at V and 3 bases at J, with 13 bases between the two ends. The CDR3 reads CATSRGSGQDYEQYF. CDR3 DNA: TGTGCCACCAGCAGAGGGTCAGGGCAGGACTACGAGCAGTACTTC.

The chain employs TRBV18 and TRBJ2-1, with TRBD2 as a possible D gene (6 bases). The CDR3 spans 13 residues. The V and J ends lost 4 bases and 5 bases respectively, with 9 bases between them. The germline V gene encodes CDR1 KGHSH and CDR2 LQKENI. The DNA for the CDR3 is TGTGCCAGCTCACAGGGCGGGGACAATGAGCAGTTCTTC. Protein: CASSQGGDNEQFF.

Only one count was recorded for this clone. The CDR3 loop is CAWSRGGGPIKNEQFF. The CDR3 DNA reads TGTGCCTGGAGTCGTGGGGGGGGACCAATAAAGAATGAGCAGTTCTTC. The J gene is TRBJ2-1, the V gene TRBV30; 7 bases agree with TRBD2. This CDR3 has 16 residues. The junction had 14 bases not matched to a gene; V was cut back by 2 bases and J by 7 bases. CDR1 and CDR2 from the germline V gene are GTSNPN and SVGIG (reference sequence).

CDR3 region: CASSVVEHPYNEQFF. The CDR3 DNA follows: TGTGCCAGCAGCGTAGTTGAGCATCCCTACAATGAGCAGTTCTTC. This rearrangement joins TRBV9 to TRBJ2-1; D remains ambiguous. The V and J ends lost 0 bases and 2 bases respectively, with 9 bases between them. The V gene's germline CDR1 is SGDLS and CDR2 YYNGEE. The length of the CDR3 is 15 residues.

The chain is built from TRBV5-1 and TRBJ2-3; D is perhaps TRBD1 (5 bases). The CDR3 totals 14 residues. Germline V gene lookup returns CDR1 SGHRS and CDR2 YFSETQ. V was clipped by 2 bases and J by 3 bases, with 10 bases between them. The CDR3 coding sequence is TGCGCCAGCAGCTTTGACAGAGCTACAGATACGCAGTATTTT. Its translation: CASSFDRATDTQYF.